Below, 16 T cell receptor beta chains from the same sample are listed, as sequenced in a study of CD8+ T cells in alopecia areata. cDNA reverse transcribed from extracted RNA served as the sequencing template. Clones were read by immunoSEQ multiplex PCR, and TCRdb kept only the in-frame ones, dropping some. The sample contains around 160,000 clones, over 70% of which appear only once. The starting material was CD8+ T cells sorted from blood, obtained at week 0. These receptor sequences come from a human donor with alopecia areata.

The chain links TRBV7-6 to TRBJ2-7; tentative D call: TRBD2 (6 bases). V lost 4 bases and J 5 bases, leaving 18 bases between the germline ends. Germline CDR1 SGHVS, CDR2 FNYEAQ. CDR3 length: 15 residues. The CDR3 coding sequence is TGTGCCAGCAGCTCCCAACCTAACTCGGGAGACGAGCAGTACTTC. Encoded protein: CASSSQPNSGDEQYF.

The J gene is TRBJ2-2, the V gene TRBV7-6; possible D gene TRBD1, 5 bases. CDR1 SGHVS and CDR2 FNYEAQ come from the germline V gene. V dropped 0 bases and J dropped 5 bases, with 13 bases sitting between them. The CDR3 sequence is 16 residues long. This CDR3 reads CASSLATEGATGELFF. Here the CDR3 DNA reads TGTGCCAGCAGCTTAGCGACGGAAGGGGCAACCGGGGAGCTGTTTTTT.

The chain joins TRBV29-1 to TRBJ2-7; a weak D match, TRBD1 (6 bases). Trimming took off 4 bases at V and 7 bases at J, with 14 bases between the two ends. The CDR3 is made up of 12 amino acids. From germline, CDR1 is SQVTM and CDR2 ANQGSEA. The CDR3 DNA follows: TGCAGCGTTGCAGTCAGGGGCCGAGAGCAGTACTTC. This translates into CSVAVRGREQYF.

The chain employs TRBV2 and TRBJ1-2; no firm D call. The V and J ends lost 3 bases and 4 bases respectively, with 9 bases between them. There are 13 residues in the CDR3. The germline V gene encodes CDR1 SNHLY and CDR2 FYNNEI. The CDR3 bases are TGTGCCAGCAGTGATGGCGTATCCTATGGCTACACCTTC. Translation gives CASSDGVSYGYTF.

J is TRBJ1-5 and V is TRBV6-1, with 10 bases that match TRBD1. This CDR3 is 16 amino acids long. Trimming at V came to 4 bases and at J to 3 bases, leaving 6 bases not matched to a gene. Germline-derived CDR1 and CDR2 are MNHNS and SASEGT. In DNA, the CDR3 is TGTGCCAGCAGTGTCGGACAGGGGGAAATCAATCAGCCCCAGCATTTT. This sequence encodes CASSVGQGEINQPQHF.

J is TRBJ2-7 and V is TRBV6-5; 8 bases line up with TRBD1. Germline lookup yields CDR1 MNHEY and CDR2 SVGAGI. The CDR3 consists of 14 residues. With V trimmed by 6 bases and J by 4 bases, 8 bases remained unmatched. This chain's CDR3 is CASSYTGTGYEQYF. CDR3 nucleotides: TGTGCCAGCAGCTATACCGGGACAGGATACGAGCAGTACTTC.

V gene TRBV19 combines with J gene TRBJ1-1; TRBD1 might be the D (5 bases). Trimming removed 4 bases from V and 2 bases from J, with 8 bases in between. This CDR3 spans 13 amino acids. Germline values: CDR1 LNHDA, CDR2 SQIVND (reference sequence). CDR3 in amino acids: CASSTGPNTEAFF. As DNA, the CDR3 is TGTGCCAGTAGTACGGGACCAAACACTGAAGCTTTCTTT.

The sample holds one count of this clone. The chain couples TRBV7-9 to TRBJ2-1; D not resolved. Germline CDR1 SEHNR, CDR2 FQNEAQ (reference sequence). V lost 2 bases and J lost 0, with 5 bases in between. This CDR3 has 14 amino acids. The CDR3 DNA is TGTGCCAGCAGCTTACACCACTCCTACAATGAGCAGTTCTTC. Amino acids: CASSLHHSYNEQFF.

DNA for the CDR3: TGTGCCAGCAGTTTGGGAGGGTACTATGGCTACACCTTC. This gives the protein CASSLGGYYGYTF. This chain connects TRBV27 to TRBJ1-2; D is undetermined. Trimming removed 3 bases from V and 3 bases from J, with 8 bases in between. Germline V gene lookup returns CDR1 MNHEY and CDR2 SMNVEV (reference sequence). The CDR3 contains 13 residues.

The V gene is TRBV7-3, the J gene TRBJ2-1; 7 positions match TRBD2. CDR1 and CDR2 from the germline V gene are SGHTA and FQGTGA. V trimming: 5 bases; J trimming: 9 bases; junction bases outside the gene matches: 7. CDR3 length: 13 amino acids. This chain's CDR3 is CASSPQTSPEQFF. CDR3 DNA sequence: TGTGCCAGCAGCCCTCAGACTAGCCCTGAGCAGTTCTTC. Together with reference TRBV7-3 and TRBJ2-1, the CDR3 gives the full variable domain: GAGVSQTPSNKVTEKGKYVELRCDPISGHTALYWYRQSLGQGPEFLIYFQGTGAADDSGLPNDRFFAVRPEGSVSTLKIQRTERGDSAVYLCASSPQTSPEQFFGPGTRLTVL.

This clone was counted between two and nine times. This chain joins TRBV30 and TRBJ2-1; 9 bases match TRBD1. This CDR3 region has 15 residues. Trimming removed 3 bases from V and 13 bases from J; junction bases left unmatched: 16. Germline CDR1 and CDR2: GTSNPN and SVGIG (reference sequence). CDR3 sequence reads: CAWRGDRGLLWGQFF. CDR3 coding DNA: TGTGCCTGGAGAGGAGACAGGGGGTTATTATGGGGTCAGTTCTTC.

The J gene is TRBJ2-5, the V gene TRBV7-8, with 7 bases fitting TRBD1. This CDR3 comprises 14 residues. V was pared by 4 bases and J by 3 bases, with 5 bases of the junction left unmatched. CDR1 and CDR2 (germline): SGHVS, FQNEAQ. The CDR3 DNA is TGTGCCAGCAGCTCCCCAACAGGGGAAGAGACCCAGTACTTC. Its protein product is CASSSPTGEETQYF.

The V and J genes are TRBV19 and TRBJ2-2, with 11 bases that match TRBD2. V shed 5 bases, J shed 3 bases, and the junction held 2 bases outside the gene matches. In germline, CDR1 is LNHDA, CDR2 SQIVND (reference sequence). This CDR3 comprises 15 residues. The CDR3 nucleotides are TGTGCCAGTAGTCTAGCGGGGGGACACACCGGGGAGCTGTTTTTT. Protein product: CASSLAGGHTGELFF. Combining the CDR3 with reference TRBV19 and TRBJ2-2 gives the whole variable domain DGGITQSPKYLFRKEGQNVTLSCEQNLNHDAMYWYRQDPGQGLRLIYYSQIVNDFQKGDIAEGYSVSREKKESFPLTVTSAQKNPTAFYLCASSLAGGHTGELFFGEGSRLTVL.

The rearrangement joins TRBV6-5 to TRBJ1-2, with 8 nucleotides matching TRBD1. Losses at the gene ends were 8 bases for V and 4 bases for J; bases not matched to a gene: 9. CDR3 length: 14 amino acids. Germline values: CDR1 MNHEY, CDR2 SVGAGI. This CDR3 is CASRLQGAVYGYTF. DNA of the CDR3: TGTGCCAGCCGACTCCAGGGGGCCGTCTATGGCTACACCTTC.

The V gene is TRBV27, the J gene TRBJ2-1; D is uncertain. The CDR3 has 12 amino acids. Germline V gene sequence: CDR1 MNHEY, CDR2 SMNVEV (reference sequence). V lost 0 bases and J 10 bases, leaving 7 bases between the germline ends. CDR3 nucleotides: TGTGCCAGCAGTTTATCGGTGGGCGAGCAGTTCTTC. Amino acid sequence: CASSLSVGEQFF.

The rearrangement joins TRBV6-6 to TRBJ1-4; D gene unclear. CDR1 and CDR2 (germline): MNHNY, SVGAGI (reference sequence). The V end lost 0 bases, the J end lost 7 bases, and 6 bases lay between the germline ends. CDR3 size: 13 residues. The CDR3 sequence: CASSYSIREKLFF. CDR3 DNA sequence: TGTGCCAGCAGTTACTCGATTCGTGAAAAACTGTTTTTT.